This record concerns one T cell receptor (beta chain) sequence. These data are taken from a study of blood T cell repertoires in COVID-19. Study-level background: COVID-19 samples collected from the United States, Italy and Spain covered acute and convalescent phases. In each case, the material was cDNA or gDNA derived from T cells, B-cell-depleted T cells, or PBMCs.

Germline V lookup: CDR1 LNHDA, CDR2 SQIVND (reference sequence). This CDR3 contains 14 residues. The V end was cut by 3 bases, the J end by 9 bases, with 15 bases between. In the original processing: Reference gene primer amplification yielded estimated nucleated cell counts. Profiled with immunoSEQ multiplex PCR; TCRdb holds only in-frame clones, not every one. V and J calls and clone size are those listed in that table; D and trimming were worked out from the DNA. The sample records some 190,000 clones, around 90% being singletons. This TCR was recovered from a human donor in a cohort sampled during active COVID-19. The chain recombines TRBV19 with TRBJ2-1, with D tentatively TRBD2 (6 bases). Source material: peripheral blood. For the CDR3, the DNA is TGTGCCAGTAGTATTTCTCGCGGGGATGGTGAGCAGTTCTTC. Its translation: CASSISRGDGEQFF.